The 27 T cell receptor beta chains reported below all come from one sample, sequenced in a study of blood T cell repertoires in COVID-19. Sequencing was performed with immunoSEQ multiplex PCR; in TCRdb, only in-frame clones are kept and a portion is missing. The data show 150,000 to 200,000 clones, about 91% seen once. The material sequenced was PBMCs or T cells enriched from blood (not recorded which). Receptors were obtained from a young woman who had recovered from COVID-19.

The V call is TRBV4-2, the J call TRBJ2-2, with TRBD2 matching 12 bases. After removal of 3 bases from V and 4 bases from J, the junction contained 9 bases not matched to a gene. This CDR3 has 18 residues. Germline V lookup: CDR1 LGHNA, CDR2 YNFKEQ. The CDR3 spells CASSHVLAGGPRTGELFF. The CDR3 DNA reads TGTGCCAGCAGCCACGTCCTAGCGGGAGGGCCACGCACCGGGGAGCTGTTTTTT.

CDR3 loop: CASRPPGGYNEQFF. CDR3 nucleotide sequence: TGTGCCAGCAGACCACCGGGAGGCTACAATGAGCAGTTCTTC. V gene TRBV11-1 combines with J gene TRBJ2-1, with TRBD2 matching 7 bases. CDR1 SGHAT and CDR2 FQDESV come from the germline V gene (reference sequence). The CDR3 loop spans 14 amino acids. V was clipped by 6 bases and J by 3 bases; unmatched bases: 5.

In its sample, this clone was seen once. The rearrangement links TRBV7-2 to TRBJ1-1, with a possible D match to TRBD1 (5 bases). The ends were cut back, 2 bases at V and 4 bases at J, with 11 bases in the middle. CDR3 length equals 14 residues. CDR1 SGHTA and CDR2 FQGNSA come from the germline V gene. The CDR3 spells CASSLFVGGTEAFF. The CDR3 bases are TGTGCCAGCAGCTTATTCGTGGGGGGCACTGAAGCTTTCTTT.

In nucleotides, the CDR3 is TGTGCCAGCAGTCTTCTGGGGGGGGCACCCAATGAGCAGTTCTTC. As protein: CASSLLGGAPNEQFF. The rearrangement uses TRBV27 and TRBJ2-1, with a possible D match to TRBD2 (7 bases). In germline, CDR1 is MNHEY, CDR2 SMNVEV (reference sequence). This CDR3 region has 15 residues. V was clipped by 5 bases and J by 6 bases, with 17 bases between them.

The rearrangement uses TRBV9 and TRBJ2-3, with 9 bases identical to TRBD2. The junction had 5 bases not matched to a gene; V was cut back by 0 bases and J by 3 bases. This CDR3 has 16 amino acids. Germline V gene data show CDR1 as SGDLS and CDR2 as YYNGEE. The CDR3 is CASSVGAGGGTDTQYF. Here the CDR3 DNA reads TGTGCCAGCAGCGTAGGTGCGGGAGGGGGTACAGATACGCAGTATTTT.

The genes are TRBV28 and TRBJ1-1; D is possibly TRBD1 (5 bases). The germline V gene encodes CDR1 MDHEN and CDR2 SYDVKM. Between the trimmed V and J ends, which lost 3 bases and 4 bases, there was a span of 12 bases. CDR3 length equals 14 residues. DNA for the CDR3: TGTGCCAGCAGTTTTGCGGGGCGGAGCACTGAAGCTTTCTTT. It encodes CASSFAGRSTEAFF. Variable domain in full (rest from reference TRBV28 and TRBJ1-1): DVKVTQSSRYLVKRTGEKVFLECVQDMDHENMFWYRQDPGLGLRLIYFSYDVKMKEKGDIPEGYSVSREKKERFSLILESASTNQTSMYLCASSFAGRSTEAFFGQGTRLTVV.

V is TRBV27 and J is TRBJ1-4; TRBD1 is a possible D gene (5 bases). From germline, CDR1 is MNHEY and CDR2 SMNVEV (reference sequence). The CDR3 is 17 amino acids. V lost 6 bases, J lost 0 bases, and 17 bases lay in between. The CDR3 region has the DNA TGTGCCAGCAGCCGAACCCCAGGGCCTGCAACTAATGAAAAACTGTTTTTT. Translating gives CASSRTPGPATNEKLFF.

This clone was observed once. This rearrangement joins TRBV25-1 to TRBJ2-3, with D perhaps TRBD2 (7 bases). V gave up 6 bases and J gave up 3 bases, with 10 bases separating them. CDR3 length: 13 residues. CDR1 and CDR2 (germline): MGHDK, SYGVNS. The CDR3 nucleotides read TGTGCCAGCAGCAAGGGGGGGACAGATACGCAGTATTTT. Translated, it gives CASSKGGTDTQYF.

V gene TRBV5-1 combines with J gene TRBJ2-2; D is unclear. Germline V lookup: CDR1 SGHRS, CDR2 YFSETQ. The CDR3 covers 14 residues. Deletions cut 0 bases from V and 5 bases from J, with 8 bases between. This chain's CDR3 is CASSLVPGTGELFF. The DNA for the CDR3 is TGCGCCAGCAGCTTGGTCCCCGGGACCGGGGAGCTGTTTTTT.

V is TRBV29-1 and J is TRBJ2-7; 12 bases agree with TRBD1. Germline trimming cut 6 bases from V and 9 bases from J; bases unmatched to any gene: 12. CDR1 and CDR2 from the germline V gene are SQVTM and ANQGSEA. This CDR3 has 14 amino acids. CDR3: CSVREGGTGGWQYF. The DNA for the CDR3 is TGCAGCGTGAGGGAGGGAGGGACAGGGGGCTGGCAGTACTTC.

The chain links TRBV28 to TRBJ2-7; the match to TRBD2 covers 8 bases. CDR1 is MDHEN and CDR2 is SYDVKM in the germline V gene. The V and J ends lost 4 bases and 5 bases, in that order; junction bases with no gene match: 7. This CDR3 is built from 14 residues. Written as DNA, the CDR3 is TGTGCCAGCAGTTCGTACGGAGCGGGGGACGAGCAGTACTTC. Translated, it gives CASSSYGAGDEQYF.

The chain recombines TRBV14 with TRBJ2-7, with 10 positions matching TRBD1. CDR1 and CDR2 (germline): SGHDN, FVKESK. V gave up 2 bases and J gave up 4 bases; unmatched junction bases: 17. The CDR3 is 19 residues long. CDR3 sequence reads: CASSQKGDRGLLGPYEQYF. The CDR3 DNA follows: TGTGCCAGCAGCCAAAAGGGTGACAGGGGGCTCCTGGGCCCTTACGAGCAGTACTTC.

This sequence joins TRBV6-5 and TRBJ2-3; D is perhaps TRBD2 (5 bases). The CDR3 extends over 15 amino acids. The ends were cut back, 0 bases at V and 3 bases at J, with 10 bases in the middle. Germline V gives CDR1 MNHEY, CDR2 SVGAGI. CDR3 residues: CASSYSRVTTDTQYF. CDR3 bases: TGTGCCAGCAGTTACTCGAGGGTTACGACAGATACGCAGTATTTT.

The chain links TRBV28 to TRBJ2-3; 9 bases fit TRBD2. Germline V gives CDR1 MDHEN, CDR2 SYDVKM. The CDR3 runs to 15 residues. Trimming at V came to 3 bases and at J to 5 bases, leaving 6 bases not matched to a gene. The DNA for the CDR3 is TGTGCCAGCAGTTTCCGCGGGAGGGCGGGAGATACGCAGTATTTT. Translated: CASSFRGRAGDTQYF.

The CDR3 DNA reads TGTGCCAGCAGCCAAGTCGGGGGACAGTCTTACACTGAAGCTTTCTTT. Translating gives CASSQVGGQSYTEAFF. The gene calls are TRBV14 and TRBJ1-1; 7 positions match TRBD1. The CDR3 contains 16 residues. The germline V gene has CDR1 SGHDN and CDR2 FVKESK. With 1 base clipped from V and 3 bases from J, the junction kept 8 bases outside the gene matches.

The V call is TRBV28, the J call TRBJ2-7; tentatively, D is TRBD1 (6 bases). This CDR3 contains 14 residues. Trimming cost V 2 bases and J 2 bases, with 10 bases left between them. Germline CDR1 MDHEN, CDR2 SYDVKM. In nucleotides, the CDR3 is TGTGCCAGCAGTTTAACACAGGGAGCCTACGAGCAGTACTTC. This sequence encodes CASSLTQGAYEQYF.

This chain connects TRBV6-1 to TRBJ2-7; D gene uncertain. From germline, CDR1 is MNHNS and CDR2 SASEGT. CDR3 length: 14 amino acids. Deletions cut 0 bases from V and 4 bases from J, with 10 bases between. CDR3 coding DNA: TGTGCCAGCAGTGAAGCCCCCGCCGGGTACGAGCAGTACTTC. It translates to CASSEAPAGYEQYF.

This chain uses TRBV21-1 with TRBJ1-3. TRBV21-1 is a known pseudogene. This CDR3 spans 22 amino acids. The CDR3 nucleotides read TGTGCCAGCAGCACAATGCGTCCCGACCCCGGGCACAGCGGGGAAAGTGGGAACACCATATATTTT. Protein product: CASSTMRPDPGHSGESGNTIYF.

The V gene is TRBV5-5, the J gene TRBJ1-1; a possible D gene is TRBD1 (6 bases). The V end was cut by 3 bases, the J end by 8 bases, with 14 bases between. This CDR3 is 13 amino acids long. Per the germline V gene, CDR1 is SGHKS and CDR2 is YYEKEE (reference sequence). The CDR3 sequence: CASSWTEYNEAFF. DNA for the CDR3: TGTGCCAGCAGCTGGACAGAGTATAACGAAGCTTTCTTT.

This CDR3 reads CASGITVPGGQFF. In DNA form, the CDR3 reads TGTGCCAGCGGCATTACCGTCCCCGGGGGGCAGTTCTTC. The gene calls are TRBV27 and TRBJ2-1; D may be TRBD2 (6 bases). Germline CDR1 and CDR2: MNHEY and SMNVEV (reference sequence). This CDR3 comprises 13 residues. Trimming cost V 8 bases and J 12 bases, with 20 bases left between them.

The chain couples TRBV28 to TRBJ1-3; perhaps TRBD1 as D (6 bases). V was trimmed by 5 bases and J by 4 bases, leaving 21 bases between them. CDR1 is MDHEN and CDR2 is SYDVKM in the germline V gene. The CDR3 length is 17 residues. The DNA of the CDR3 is TGTGCCAGCAGTCCGATCTCGGGGGGGGCATGGGGAAACACCATATATTTT. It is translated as CASSPISGGAWGNTIYF.

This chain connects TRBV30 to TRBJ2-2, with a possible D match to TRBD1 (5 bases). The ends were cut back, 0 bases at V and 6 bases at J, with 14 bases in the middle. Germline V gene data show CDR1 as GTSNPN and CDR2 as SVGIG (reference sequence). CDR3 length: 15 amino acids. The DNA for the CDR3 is TGTGCCTGGAGTGTACTCGGCAGGGTAGCCGGGGAGCTGTTTTTT. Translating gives CAWSVLGRVAGELFF. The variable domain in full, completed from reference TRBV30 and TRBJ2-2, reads SQTIHQWPATLVQPVGSPLSLECTVEGTSNPNLYWYRQAAGRGLQLLFYSVGIGQISSEVPQNLSASRPQDRQFILSSKKLLLSDSGFYLCAWSVLGRVAGELFFGEGSRLTVL.

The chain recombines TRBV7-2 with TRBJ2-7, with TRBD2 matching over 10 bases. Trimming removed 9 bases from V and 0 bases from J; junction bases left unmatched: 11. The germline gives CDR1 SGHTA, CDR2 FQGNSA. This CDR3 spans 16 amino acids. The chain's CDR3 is CASSTAGGGSSYEQYF. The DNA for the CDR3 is TGTGCCAGTTCTACAGCGGGAGGGGGAAGCTCCTACGAGCAGTACTTC.

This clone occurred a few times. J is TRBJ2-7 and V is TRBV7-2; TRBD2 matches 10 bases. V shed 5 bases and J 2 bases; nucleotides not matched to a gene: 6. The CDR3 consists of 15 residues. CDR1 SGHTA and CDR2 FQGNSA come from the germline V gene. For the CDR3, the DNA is TGTGCCAGCAGCCCCCGGACTAGCGGCCCCTACGAGCAGTACTTC. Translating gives CASSPRTSGPYEQYF.

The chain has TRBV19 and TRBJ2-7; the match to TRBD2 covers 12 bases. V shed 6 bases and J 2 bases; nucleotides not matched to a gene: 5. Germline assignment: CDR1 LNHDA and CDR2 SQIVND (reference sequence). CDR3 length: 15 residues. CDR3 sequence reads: CASSQGLAGTYEQYF. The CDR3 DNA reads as TGTGCCAGTAGCCAGGGACTAGCGGGCACCTACGAGCAGTACTTC.

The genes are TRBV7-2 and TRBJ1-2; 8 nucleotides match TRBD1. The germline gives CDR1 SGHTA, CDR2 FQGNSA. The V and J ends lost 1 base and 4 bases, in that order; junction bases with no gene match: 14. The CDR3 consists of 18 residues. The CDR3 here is CASSLGPAGGADFYGYTF. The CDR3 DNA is TGTGCCAGCAGCTTAGGCCCGGCAGGGGGCGCGGACTTCTATGGCTACACCTTC.

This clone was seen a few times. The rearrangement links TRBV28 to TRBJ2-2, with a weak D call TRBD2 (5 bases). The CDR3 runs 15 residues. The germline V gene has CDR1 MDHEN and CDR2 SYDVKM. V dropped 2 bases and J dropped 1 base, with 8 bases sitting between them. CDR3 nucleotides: TGTGCCAGCAGTTTAGAACTAGAGAACACCGGGGAGCTGTTTTTT. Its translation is CASSLELENTGELFF.